The 23 T cell receptor beta chains given below trace back to one sample, sequenced in a study of CD8 T cells in Susac syndrome. It was with random hexamers that about 0.45 to 1 ug RNA was reverse transcribed. TCRdb used MiXCR to reprocess the immunoSEQ multiplex PCR reads, holding one entry per CDR3 protein. The sample includes 150,000 to 200,000 distinct CDR3 sequences, 90% to 96% of them seen just once. The sample was CD4+ T cells from PBMCs. These receptors originate from a human donor with multiple sclerosis.

The chain has TRBV13 and TRBJ1-5; D unresolved. The CDR3 spans 14 residues. The V gene's germline CDR1 is PRHDT and CDR2 FYEKMQ (reference sequence). Trimming removed 0 bases from V and 2 bases from J, with 5 bases in between. CDR3 in DNA: TGTGCCAGCAGCTTAGGCCTAGGCAATCAGCCCCAGCATTTT. Protein: CASSLGLGNQPQHF. The variable domain in full, completed from reference TRBV13 and TRBJ1-5, reads AAGVIQSPRHLIKEKRETATLKCYPIPRHDTVYWYQQGPGQDPQFLISFYEKMQSDKGSIPDRFSAQQFSDYHSELNMSSLELGDSALYFCASSLGLGNQPQHFGDGTRLSIL.

V and J are TRBV7-2 and TRBJ1-5; D is ambiguous. The V end lost 1 base, the J end lost 0 bases, and 7 bases lay between the germline ends. The CDR3 runs to 15 residues. Germline V gives CDR1 SGHTA, CDR2 FQGNSA. This CDR3 is CASSLDGSSNQPQHF. CDR3 sequence (DNA): TGTGCCAGCAGCTTAGACGGCAGTAGCAATCAGCCCCAGCATTTT.

This rearrangement joins TRBV28 to TRBJ2-7, with D possibly TRBD2 on 7 matching bases. Between the trimmed V and J ends, which lost 2 bases and 0 bases, there was a span of 11 bases. Germline CDR1 reads MDHEN; CDR2 reads SYDVKM. The CDR3 runs 15 residues. The CDR3 loop is CASSLRGGPSYEQYF. Here the CDR3 DNA reads TGTGCCAGCAGTTTAAGGGGGGGACCCTCCTACGAGCAGTACTTC.

The chain combines TRBV5-1 with TRBJ1-6, with D possibly being TRBD1 (5 bases). The germline V gene has CDR1 SGHRS and CDR2 YFSETQ. V lost 5 bases and J 9 bases, leaving 18 bases between the germline ends. This CDR3 region has 15 residues. This CDR3 is CASRGLLGLRSPLHF. The DNA for the CDR3 is TGCGCCAGCAGGGGGCTACTTGGACTGCGTTCACCCCTCCACTTT.

The chain uses TRBV2 and TRBJ2-5, with 10 bases lining up with TRBD1. The V gene's germline CDR1 is SNHLY and CDR2 FYNNEI. Losses at the gene ends were 6 bases for V and 5 bases for J; bases not matched to a gene: 6. The CDR3 totals 14 residues. The CDR3 spells CASRLTGGGETQYF. CDR3 coding DNA: TGTGCCAGCAGACTGACAGGGGGCGGGGAGACCCAGTACTTC. Combining the CDR3 with reference TRBV2 and TRBJ2-5 gives the whole variable domain EPEVTQTPSHQVTQMGQEVILRCVPISNHLYFYWYRQILGQKVEFLVSFYNNEISEKSEIFDDQFSVERPDGSNFTLKIRSTKLEDSAMYFCASRLTGGGETQYFGPGTRLLVL.

The chain uses TRBV20-1 and TRBJ1-6; possibly TRBD1 for D (5 bases). Germline V CDR1 and CDR2: DFQATT, SNEGSKA (reference sequence). V was clipped by 5 bases and J by 5 bases, with 16 bases between them. This CDR3 is built from 15 residues. The CDR3 is CSARQPGPDNSPLHF. The CDR3 DNA reads as TGCAGTGCTCGACAACCGGGACCCGATAATTCACCCCTCCACTTT.

This clonotype was recorded once. Here the CDR3 reads CAISEGTYNEQFF. The DNA for the CDR3 is TGTGCCATCAGTGAGGGGACCTACAATGAGCAGTTCTTC. The rearrangement joins TRBV10-3 to TRBJ2-1; no firm D call. Trimming left V 2 bases short and J 2 bases short, with 4 bases between. The CDR3 is 13 amino acids. Germline V CDR1 and CDR2: ENHRY, SYGVKD.

The V call is TRBV29-1, the J call TRBJ2-7; the match to TRBD1 covers 9 bases. Germline V gene sequence: CDR1 SQVTM, CDR2 ANQGSEA. This CDR3 has 13 amino acids. J was trimmed by 5 bases and V by 7 bases; bases with no gene match: 9. CDR3 nucleotide sequence: TGCAGCGCCAGGACAGGGGCGGGAAACGAGCAGTACTTC. This codes for CSARTGAGNEQYF.

Turning to this clonotype: An end of the junction does not agree with germline; a read error may underlie this. This rearrangement joins TRBV9 to TRBJ2-6; 8 nucleotides agree with TRBD1. There are 18 residues in the CDR3. CDR1 is SGDLS and CDR2 is YYNGEE in the germline V gene. The CDR3 DNA reads as TGTGCCAGCAGCGCTACTTCGGACAGGGTGTTAGGGGACAACGTCCTGACTTTC. Translating gives CASSATSDRVLGDNVLTF.

The chain combines TRBV4-1 with TRBJ2-5; D is unresolved. The CDR3 is made up of 13 amino acids. V gave up 4 bases and J gave up 4 bases, with 10 bases separating them. Germline values: CDR1 MGHRA, CDR2 YSYEKL. The CDR3: CASSRIEIETQYF. CDR3 nucleotide sequence: TGCGCCAGCAGCCGGATTGAGATAGAGACCCAGTACTTC.

This sequence joins TRBV12-3 or TRBV12-4 and TRBJ1-6, with D possibly matching TRBD1 (5 bases). The length of the CDR3 is 17 residues. V lost 5 bases, J lost 7 bases, and 21 bases lay in between. DNA of the CDR3: TGTGCCAGCAGTCCTAGTGGGGGGTTCGCCGCAAATTCACCCCTCCACTTT. This sequence encodes CASSPSGGFAANSPLHF.

This sequence joins TRBV27 and TRBJ2-2; no clear D gene. Germline assignment: CDR1 MNHEY and CDR2 SMNVEV (reference sequence). The CDR3 sequence is 16 residues long. V was pared by 7 bases and J by 6 bases, with 21 bases between. Here the CDR3 DNA reads TGTGCCAGCACATCGCTAGTCGGTCTCGGCGCCGGGGAGCTGTTTTTT. Protein product: CASTSLVGLGAGELFF.

The chain is built from TRBV7-2 and TRBJ1-2; 7 bases are shared with TRBD1. This CDR3 region has 14 residues. In germline, CDR1 is SGHTA, CDR2 FQGNSA. V lost 5 bases and J lost 8; bases outside the gene matches: 11. This chain's CDR3 is CASSIRDSRGGYTF. The CDR3 nucleotides read TGTGCCAGCAGCATACGGGACAGCCGCGGAGGCTACACCTTC.

The chain combines TRBV11-3 with TRBJ2-7; possibly TRBD1 for D (6 bases). Germline loops: CDR1 SGHNT, CDR2 YENEEA. The CDR3 length is 13 residues. The CDR3 loop is CVQPGTSTYEQYF. The CDR3 DNA follows: TGTGTACAACCCGGGACAAGCACCTACGAGCAGTACTTC.

V usage is TRBV28 and J usage is TRBJ1-2; D is ambiguous. With 2 bases removed from V and 3 bases from J, the gap between germline ends came to 19 bases. The CDR3 is 17 residues long. Germline V gene data show CDR1 as MDHEN and CDR2 as SYDVKM. CDR3 coding DNA: TGTGCCAGCAGTTTAAATTTGGGGTACGACGCCTACTATGGCTACACCTTC. It yields the protein CASSLNLGYDAYYGYTF.

V usage is TRBV30 and J usage is TRBJ2-3; D not certain. CDR3 size: 12 residues. V was shortened by 5 bases and J by 1 base, with 7 bases between the two germline ends. Per the germline V gene, CDR1 is GTSNPN and CDR2 is SVGIG (reference sequence). The CDR3 region is CAWLSGTDTQYF. The CDR3 DNA follows: TGTGCCTGGCTTTCGGGCACAGATACGCAGTATTTT.

V gene TRBV6-2 or TRBV6-3 combines with J gene TRBJ2-5; possibly TRBD2 for D (7 bases). The CDR3 runs 16 residues. Trimming shortened V by 0 bases and J by 1 base, and 12 bases separated the two germline ends. Germline CDR1 MNHEY, CDR2 SVGEGT. The CDR3 DNA reads TGTGCCAGCAGTTACTCGCGGGGGCGAGTCCAAGAGACCCAGTACTTC. Its protein product is CASSYSRGRVQETQYF.

This chain links TRBV20-1 with TRBJ2-7, with D maybe TRBD2 (5 bases). This CDR3 has 12 residues. Germline lookup yields CDR1 DFQATT and CDR2 SNEGSKA (reference sequence). V was pared by 2 bases and J by 5 bases, with 10 bases between. This chain's CDR3 is CSARWRLHEQYF. In nucleotides, the CDR3 is TGCAGTGCTAGATGGAGGTTACACGAGCAGTACTTC.

The chain employs TRBV12-3 or TRBV12-4 and TRBJ2-3; TRBD1 aligns across 8 bases. J lost 6 bases, V lost 6 bases, and 11 bases had no gene match. This CDR3 is 15 amino acids long. CDR3 residues: CASSPPRRGPDTQYF. The CDR3 DNA follows: TGTGCCAGCAGCCCTCCCCGCAGGGGGCCGGATACGCAGTATTTT.

V is TRBV6-5 and J is TRBJ2-1, with no clear D. This CDR3 is built from 17 residues. V gave up 2 bases and J gave up 0 bases, with 14 bases separating them. Germline CDR1 is MNHEY and CDR2 is SVGAGI. Here the CDR3 reads CASSYPSLQRSYNEQFF. CDR3 in DNA: TGTGCCAGCAGTTACCCCTCCCTTCAACGCTCCTACAATGAGCAGTTCTTC.

The chain carries TRBV5-1 and TRBJ2-5, with 8 bases that match TRBD1. CDR1 and CDR2 (germline): SGHRS, YFSETQ. The J segment lost 2 bases and the V segment lost 4 bases, leaving 7 bases of the junction unmatched. CDR3 length equals 15 residues. CDR3 amino acids: CASSKWGQAQETQYF. CDR3 bases: TGCGCCAGCAGCAAGTGGGGACAGGCACAAGAGACCCAGTACTTC.

The V and J genes are TRBV12-3 or TRBV12-4 and TRBJ1-1, with D hard to call. This CDR3 is 13 amino acids long. V was cut by 1 base and J by 10 bases, with 13 bases left in between. CDR3 in DNA: TGTGCCAGCAGTTTAGTTGCTGACGCGGGAGCTTTCTTT. Its translation: CASSLVADAGAFF.

V is TRBV3-1 and J is TRBJ2-2; 10 nucleotides agree with TRBD2. With V trimmed by 4 bases and J by 5 bases, 4 bases remained unmatched. CDR1 and CDR2 (germline): LGHDT, YNNKEL (reference sequence). The CDR3 spans 15 residues. This chain's CDR3 is CASSLSGGYTGELFF. The CDR3 bases are TGTGCCAGCAGCCTTAGCGGGGGGTATACCGGGGAGCTGTTTTTT.